The sequence of this TCR beta chain was determined in a study of Ad26.COV2.S vaccination and SARS-CoV-2 variants. As for the study in general: Donor was in the COV1001 Ad26.COV2.S trial arm. General observations from the study: Participants given vaccine showed non-spike TCR breadth similar to that of placebo recipients.

Germline lookup yields CDR1 LGHNA and CDR2 YNFKEQ. V gave up 1 base and J gave up 3 bases; unmatched junction bases: 8. This CDR3 is built from 16 residues. Measured with immunoSEQ multiplex PCR; TCRdb has only the in-frame clones, and not every one. The sample has about 400,000 clones; about 88% are singletons. As for treatment: roughly 20 received Ad26.COV2.S at low or high dose, single or two shots; roughly five received placebo; per-sample allocation not given. Material that was analyzed had been drawn on day 63 after the first vaccine or placebo injection. Concerning this clone itself: Antigen: not known.

The sequence was obtained from a person aged 18 to 65 who received the Ad26.COV2.S COVID-19 vaccine or a placebo. The sequencing here drew on peripheral blood, taken in a trial of Ad26.COV2.S vaccine versus placebo. The chain joins TRBV4-2 to TRBJ2-5; 7 bases align to TRBD2. The CDR3 DNA reads as TGTGCCAGCAGCCAAGGGGCTAGCGGAAATGAAGAGACCCAGTACTTC. Translation: CASSQGASGNEETQYF.